This T cell receptor beta chain appears in the sequencing data of a study of T-cell reconstitution after alpha-beta-depleted transplantation in children. The study, taken as a whole, reports: Surviving recipient T cells and thymic progenitors produced the high day-60 TCRbeta diversity seen in some patients. Reportedly, only several hundred clones from non-depleted graft cells drove alpha-beta T-cell counts at about two months. At the one-year point after transplant, T-cell counts and TCRbeta diversity were found to come mostly from T cells that had been newly produced.

Unique molecular identifiers were incorporated during preparation of the TCRbeta library. TCRdb reanalysed the PCR reads using MiXCR and keeps one entry per CDR3 protein. The sample gives hundreds of thousands of distinct CDR3 sequences, 6.5% to 10% of which show up once; approximately 6% is in the top ten. The V gene's germline CDR1 is SGHTA and CDR2 FQGNSA. With 2 bases removed from V and 8 bases from J, the gap between germline ends came to 16 bases. The CDR3 has 15 amino acids. To note about this clonotype: Antigen specificity is unknown. A much more abundant neighbour one base away suggests this may be a read error.

Source: PBMCs, mostly from graft donor cells, taken 180 days after TCRalphabeta/CD19-depleted stem cell transplant. The receptor's source is a male patient aged 10 to 17 who had a stem cell transplant for acute lymphoblastic leukemia, so the T cells may come from the graft donor. This rearrangement joins TRBV7-2 to TRBJ1-5, with a possible D match to TRBD1 (5 bases). CDR3 amino acids: CASSLKGDVAKPQHF. In DNA, the CDR3 is TGTGCCAGCAGCTTAAAAGGGGACGTCGCAAAGCCCCAGCATTTT. The whole variable domain, filled in from reference TRBV7-2 and TRBJ1-5, reads GAGVSQSPSNKVTEKGKDVELRCDPISGHTALYWYRQSLGQGLEFLIYFQGNSAPDKSGLPSDRFSAERTGGSVSTLTIQRTQQEDSAVYLCASSLKGDVAKPQHFGDGTRLSIL.